The 5 T cell receptor beta chains given below trace back to one sample, sequenced in a study of CD4+ T cells in melanoma (dated by TCRdb to the early 2020s). Library preparation was by the immunoSEQ multiplex PCR assay. The clones in this table, taken by TCRdb from immuneACCESS, are in-frame only. Not every clone is retained; where verified, under half of the shortfall comes from an unresolved V gene, and the cause of the rest is unknown. A total of about 110,000 clones appear in this sample, roughly 90% of them only once. Of the sample, about 3.5% falls within the top ten clones. The sequenced material came from peripheral blood. These receptor sequences come from a human donor with melanoma.

The chain combines TRBV4-1 with TRBJ2-2; 14 bases line up with TRBD2. This CDR3 has 16 amino acids. V lost 3 bases, J lost 7 bases, and 4 bases stayed unmatched. The V gene's germline CDR1 is MGHRA and CDR2 YSYEKL. The CDR3 spells CASSQTSGGARGELFF. CDR3 sequence (DNA): TGCGCCAGCAGCCAGACTAGCGGGGGGGCCCGCGGGGAGCTGTTTTTT.

This rearrangement joins TRBV28 to TRBJ1-2; D unresolved. Trimming removed 2 bases from V and 8 bases from J, with 18 bases in between. The CDR3 has 15 residues. Germline V lookup: CDR1 MDHEN, CDR2 SYDVKM. The CDR3 DNA sequence: TGTGCCAGCAGTTTACGATTGCGGCCCTCAGCAGGCTACACCTTC. Residues: CASSLRLRPSAGYTF.

The rearrangement joins TRBV7-3 to TRBJ1-2, with D tentatively TRBD1 (6 bases). CDR1 and CDR2 (germline): SGHTA, FQGTGA. V was shortened by 2 bases and J by 7 bases, with 14 bases between the two germline ends. This CDR3 region has 14 residues. The CDR3: CASSLDRAGVGYTF. The CDR3 DNA reads TGTGCCAGCAGCTTAGATAGGGCAGGGGTTGGCTACACCTTC.

This rearrangement joins TRBV7-2 to TRBJ1-2; 8 bases line up with TRBD1. Per germline, CDR1 SGHTA and CDR2 FQGNSA. This CDR3 is 14 amino acids long. V shed 6 bases, J shed 4 bases, and the junction held 7 bases outside the gene matches. The CDR3 is CASRPGGAGYGYTF. In DNA, the CDR3 is TGTGCCAGCAGGCCAGGGGGCGCGGGCTATGGCTACACCTTC.

The genes are TRBV7-9 and TRBJ1-1; D is uncertain. The V end lost 3 bases, the J end lost 3 bases, and 5 bases lay between the germline ends. CDR1 SEHNR and CDR2 FQNEAQ come from the germline V gene (reference sequence). The CDR3 is 12 residues long. The CDR3 region has the DNA TGTGCCAGCAGCTTTTCGGACACTGAAGCTTTCTTT. Amino acid sequence: CASSFSDTEAFF.